The following is a T cell receptor (beta chain) sequence with its context. Antigen: not known. The table came from immunoSEQ multiplex PCR; TCRdb's copy has only in-frame clones and leaves some out. The sample has about 60,000 clones, about 94% seen once. V lost 8 bases and J lost 0, with 11 bases in between. Germline-derived CDR1 and CDR2 are SEHNR and FQNEAQ (reference sequence). The CDR3 is 15 residues long. Cells were CD45RO-negative CD62L-positive naive CD4 T cells sorted from PBMCs. This record belongs to a study of human versus mouse CDR3 diversity and MHC coevolution. Study-wide points: Most of the three human donors had the lowest clonal inequality. iCHAO1 estimated the human TCR beta repertoire at roughly 1.5 million clonotypes.

Sequencing was carried out using naive CD4+ T cells from blood. The subset denotes: CD45RO-negative CD62L-positive naive CD4 T cells. This chain links TRBV7-9 with TRBJ2-6; D not resolved. This receptor was identified in a person in their sixties or seventies in good health. The CDR3 DNA reads as TGTGCCAGCGCCTCAGGTGCCTCTGGGGCCAACGTCCTGACTTTC. It is translated as CASASGASGANVLTF. Based on the CDR3 plus reference TRBV7-9 and TRBJ2-6, the full variable domain is DTGVSQNPRHKITKRGQNVTFRCDPISEHNRLYWYRQTLGQGPEFLTYFQNEAQLEKSRLLSDRFSAERPKGSFSTLEIQRTEQGDSAMYLCASASGASGANVLTFGAGSRLTVL.